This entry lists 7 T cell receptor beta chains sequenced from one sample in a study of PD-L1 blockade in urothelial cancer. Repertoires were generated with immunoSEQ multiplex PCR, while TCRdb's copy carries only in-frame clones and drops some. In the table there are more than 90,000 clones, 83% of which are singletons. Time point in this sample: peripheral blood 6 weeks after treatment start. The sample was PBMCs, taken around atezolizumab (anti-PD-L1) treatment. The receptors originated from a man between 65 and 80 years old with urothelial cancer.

Here the CDR3 reads CAWTRSGGNTIYF. DNA for the CDR3: TGTGCCTGGACAAGGTCGGGAGGAAACACCATATATTTT. The gene calls are TRBV30 and TRBJ1-3; no firm D call. The CDR3 length is 13 residues. Germline CDR1 is GTSNPN and CDR2 is SVGIG (reference sequence). Trimming removed 4 bases from V and 4 bases from J, with 11 bases in between.

The DNA for the CDR3 is TGTGCCAGTAGTATGCCCATCGAGGGGGCGGAAGCTTTCTTT. Protein: CASSMPIEGAEAFF. The rearrangement uses TRBV19 and TRBJ1-1, with 7 bases lining up with TRBD1. The V gene's germline CDR1 is LNHDA and CDR2 SQIVND (reference sequence). This CDR3 is built from 14 residues. V lost 3 bases and J lost 8; bases outside the gene matches: 9. The variable domain in full, with the rest retrieved from reference TRBV19 and TRBJ1-1, is DGGITQSPKYLFRKEGQNVTLSCEQNLNHDAMYWYRQDPGQGLRLIYYSQIVNDFQKGDIAEGYSVSREKKESFPLTVTSAQKNPTAFYLCASSMPIEGAEAFFGQGTRLTVV.

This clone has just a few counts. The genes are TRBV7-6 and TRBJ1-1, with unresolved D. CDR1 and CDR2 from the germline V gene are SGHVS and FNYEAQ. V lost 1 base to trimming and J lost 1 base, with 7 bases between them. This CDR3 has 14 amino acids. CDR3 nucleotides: TGTGCCAGCAGCTTAGGCAGGCAGAACACTGAAGCTTTCTTT. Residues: CASSLGRQNTEAFF.

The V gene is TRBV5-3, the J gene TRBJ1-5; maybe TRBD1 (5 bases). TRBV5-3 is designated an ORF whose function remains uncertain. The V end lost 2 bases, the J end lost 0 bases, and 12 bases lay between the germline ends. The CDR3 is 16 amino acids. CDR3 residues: CARSLKGAFSNQPQHF. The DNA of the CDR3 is TGTGCCAGAAGCTTAAAAGGGGCTTTTAGCAATCAGCCCCAGCATTTT.

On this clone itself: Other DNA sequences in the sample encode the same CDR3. The DNA of the CDR3 is TGCAGTGCTAGAGATCGAGAGACCCAGTACTTC. This sequence encodes CSARDRETQYF. This chain links TRBV20-1 with TRBJ2-5, with D unresolved. V dropped 0 bases and J dropped 4 bases, with 3 bases sitting between them. Germline CDR1 reads DFQATT; CDR2 reads SNEGSKA (reference sequence). The CDR3 extends over 11 amino acids.

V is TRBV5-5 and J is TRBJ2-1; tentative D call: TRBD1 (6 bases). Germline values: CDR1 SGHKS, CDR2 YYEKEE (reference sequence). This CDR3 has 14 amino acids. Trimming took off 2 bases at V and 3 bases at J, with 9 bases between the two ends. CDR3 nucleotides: TGTGCCAGCAGCTTTGGCAGGGGCTACAATGAGCAGTTCTTC. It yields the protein CASSFGRGYNEQFF. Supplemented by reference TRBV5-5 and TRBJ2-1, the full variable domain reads DAGVTQSPTHLIKTRGQQVTLRCSPISGHKSVSWYQQVLGQGPQFIFQYYEKEERGRGNFPDRFSARQFPNYSSELNVNALLLGDSALYLCASSFGRGYNEQFFGPGTRLTVL.

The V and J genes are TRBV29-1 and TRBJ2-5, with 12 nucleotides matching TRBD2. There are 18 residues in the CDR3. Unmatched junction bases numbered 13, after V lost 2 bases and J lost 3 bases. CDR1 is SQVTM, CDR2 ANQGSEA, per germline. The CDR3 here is CSVEFFSWLAGGKETQYF. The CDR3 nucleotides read TGCAGCGTTGAATTTTTTTCGTGGCTAGCGGGGGGGAAAGAGACCCAGTACTTC.